This T cell receptor (beta chain) was sequenced for a study of blood T cell repertoires in COVID-19. The V gene's germline CDR1 is LNHNV and CDR2 YYDKDF (reference sequence). The CDR3 is 14 residues long. V was clipped by 5 bases and J by 6 bases; unmatched bases: 8. Clones were sequenced by immunoSEQ multiplex PCR, and TCRdb holds only the in-frame ones, with some missing. The table has about 220,000 clones, more than 75% seen once. The genes are TRBV15 and TRBJ2-7, with 9 bases fitting TRBD1. This TCR came from a woman between 65 and 79 years old with COVID-19, enrolled during active disease. The specimen sequenced was peripheral blood. CDR3: CATSPRQGVSEQYF. The CDR3 bases are TGTGCCACCAGCCCCCGACAGGGGGTAAGCGAGCAGTACTTC.